This entry describes one T cell receptor beta chain. Reverse transcription of roughly 0.5 to 1 ug RNA was performed with random hexamers. It was immunoSEQ multiplex PCR that amplified TCR beta CDR3 across 54 Vbeta and 13 Jbeta. TCRdb fed the immunoSEQ multiplex PCR reads into MiXCR, producing one record per CDR3 protein. Of just over 300,000 distinct CDR3 sequences listed, about 91% are singletons. Sequencing of TCR beta was undertaken in CD8+ and CD4+ T cells derived from blood. TEMRA cells were FACS-enriched, while CD8+ and CD4+ T cells were negatively isolated. These data come from a study of CD8 T cells in Susac syndrome. The germline CDR1 and CDR2 sequences are SQVTM and ANQGSEA. V dropped 4 bases and J dropped 1 base, with 8 bases sitting between them. CDR3 length: 13 amino acids.

Material for sequencing was CD4+ T cells from PBMCs. This receptor was obtained from a human donor with multiple sclerosis. The chain recombines TRBV29-1 with TRBJ1-5, with D perhaps TRBD1 (5 bases). The CDR3 here is CSVGTTSNQPQHF. The CDR3 DNA is TGCAGCGTTGGGACAACCAGCAATCAGCCCCAGCATTTT. Using reference TRBV29-1 and TRBJ1-5 for the parts outside the CDR3, the full variable domain is SAVISQKPSRDICQRGTSLTIQCQVDSQVTMMFWYRQQPGQSLTLIATANQGSEATYESGFVIDKFPISRPNLTFSTLTVSNMSPEDSSIYLCSVGTTSNQPQHFGDGTRLSIL.